Included here is one T cell receptor (beta chain) sequence, with context. TCRdb reprocessed the 5' RACE reads via MiXCR and lists one record per CDR3 protein. In the table there are around 72,000 distinct CDR3 sequences, over 9% of which are singletons. These data come from a study of early T cells in non-severe SARS-CoV-2 infection. This CDR3 has 15 residues. Trimming took 10 bases from V and 3 from J; bases not matched to a gene: 10. Germline V lookup: CDR1 ENHRY, CDR2 SYGVKD. The chain recombines TRBV10-3 with TRBJ2-3; 10 positions agree with TRBD2. The sequence derives from an adult who was a healthcare worker with PCR-confirmed SARS-CoV-2 infection or an uninfected control (not recorded which). This specimen consisted of whole blood, obtained at baseline. The CDR3 bases are TGTGCCACCTCCGGCCTAGCGGGGGTTACAGATACGCAGTATTTT. Translating gives CATSGLAGVTDTQYF.